This TCR beta chain was found in a study of cytomegalovirus exposure and HLA in healthy donors. Overall study: Genotyping of roughly 400 donors showed that about 84% belonged to the Caucasian-associated ancestry cluster. Overall study findings and caveats: TCR beta V segments were, for the most part, productive about 90% or about 30% of the time in an earlier analysis. Presence/absence results assume similar sequencing depth per donor, which may not hold.

Trimming stripped 0 bases from V and 2 bases from J, with 12 bases between. From germline, CDR1 is SGHRS and CDR2 YFSETQ. CDR3 size: 15 residues. PCR used 60 Vbeta primers and 13 Jbeta primers. As handled by the study authors: Later, tens of millions of unique TCR beta chains were counted in an analysis, and about 10 million of them were shared. Clones were read by immunoSEQ multiplex PCR, and TCRdb kept only the in-frame ones, dropping some. The DNA gave D and trimming, while V, J and clone size come from that table. The profile covers roughly 100,000 clones, with around 78% appearing a single time and around 5.1% taken by the ten largest. Of note for this clone: Its antigen is undetermined.

Specimen: PBMCs. The V gene is TRBV5-1, the J gene TRBJ2-7; D perhaps matches TRBD2 (5 bases). The clonotype comes from a male donor in good health and CMV-seronegative. CDR3 in DNA: TGCGCCAGCAGCTTGGATCCCGGGGTCGCCTACGAGCAGTACTTC. This gives the protein CASSLDPGVAYEQYF. Variable domain in full (rest from reference TRBV5-1 and TRBJ2-7): KAGVTQTPRYLIKTRGQQVTLSCSPISGHRSVSWYQQTPGQGLQFLFEYFSETQRNKGNFPGRFSGRQFSNSRSEMNVSTLELGDSALYLCASSLDPGVAYEQYFGPGTRLTVT.